This TCR beta chain was captured in a study of immune evolution from preneoplasia to lung adenocarcinoma. Looking at the study overall: HLA loss of heterozygosity: 6% to 7.5% AIS, about 15% MIA, more than 25% ADC, none AAH.

By proportion, this clone is large (0.1 to 1%). V lost 0 bases and J 0 bases, leaving 9 bases between the germline ends. The germline CDR1 and CDR2 sequences are LGHNA and YNFKEQ. This CDR3 contains 16 residues. TCRdb keeps only in-frame clones here, not all; method: immunoSEQ multiplex PCR. The sample has around 3,500 clones, just under 80% seen once. The chain employs TRBV4-2 and TRBJ2-1; D is uncertain. The sample was FFPE atypical adenomatous hyperplasia tissue from the lung. Subset specified: atypical adenomatous hyperplasia (AAH), lung preneoplasia. This receptor was taken from a person aged 70 to 85 with lung adenocarcinoma. CDR3 sequence: CASSQDSFTSYNEQFF. In DNA form, the CDR3 reads TGTGCCAGCAGCCAAGATTCCTTCACCTCCTACAATGAGCAGTTCTTC.